Listed below are T cell receptor beta chains from one sample, sequenced in a study of cytomegalovirus exposure and HLA in healthy donors. The protocol was immunoSEQ multiplex PCR, while the TCRdb copy is restricted to in-frame clones and leaves out a portion. The sample consists of about 130,000 clones, 66% of them appearing once. The specimen sequenced was PBMCs. These receptors all stem from a human donor in good health. The CDR3 runs from the conserved cysteine through the conserved F or W. A D gene is named only where the DNA matches it firmly.

V gene	D gene	J gene	CDR3 protein
TRBV10-2	TRBD2	TRBJ2-5	CASRGSLAGGEETQYF
TRBV6-1	NA	TRBJ2-1	CASSENGVAEQFF
TRBV18	NA	TRBJ2-3	CASSPGGTDTQYF
TRBV28	NA	TRBJ1-2	CASSLSLGNGYGYTF
TRBV19	NA	TRBJ2-7	CASSVDTYEQYF
TRBV28	TRBD2	TRBJ2-2	CASSFPGLAGAGTGELFF
TRBV25-1	NA	TRBJ2-3	CASSVRQVEGASTQYF
TRBV27	NA	TRBJ1-4	CASSHRVHSQTNEKLFF
TRBV10-3	TRBD2	TRBJ2-1	CAISETGGHNEQFF
TRBV5-1	TRBD1	TRBJ2-1	CASSLAGTGGSSYNEQFF
TRBV28	TRBD1	TRBJ2-7	CASSGGQGAVDEQYF
TRBV6-6	NA	TRBJ1-2	CASSPTGLQASGYTF
TRBV27	NA	TRBJ2-2	CASSLNTNTGELFF
TRBV10-1	TRBD1	TRBJ2-7	CASSSGTGPDEQYF
TRBV4-1	TRBD1	TRBJ1-5	CASSPRTGNQPQHF
TRBV11-3	TRBD1	TRBJ1-3	CASSTHRGASGNTIYF
TRBV7-8	NA	TRBJ1-1	CASSTTYGVEAFF
TRBV5-1	NA	TRBJ1-1	CASSPEALNTEAFF
TRBV29-1	NA	TRBJ2-7	CSVEPGVLGEQYF
TRBV14	NA	TRBJ2-7	CASSRSYEQYF
TRBV9	NA	TRBJ1-6	CASSAYPGTEGSPLHF
TRBV14	NA	TRBJ2-7	CASSQDGEDEQYF
TRBV11-3	TRBD1	TRBJ1-1	CASSTQGDTEAFF
TRBV6-1	TRBD1	TRBJ2-1	CASSGQGYHNEQFF
TRBV11-3	TRBD2	TRBJ2-5	CASSPRAGRGETQYF
TRBV6-5	TRBD1	TRBJ1-4	CASGRGREKLFF
TRBV19	TRBD1	TRBJ2-7	CASRPDRATYEQYF
TRBV10-3	NA	TRBJ1-1	CAIRQNSGDTEAFF
TRBV5-4	NA	TRBJ2-5	CASSPSTGSQETQYF
TRBV9	NA	TRBJ2-1	CASSVDGLGGNEQFF
TRBV2	TRBD1	TRBJ2-3	CASSGMTGDKGDTQYF
TRBV29-1	NA	TRBJ1-5	CSVGRAFNQPQHF
TRBV4-3	TRBD1	TRBJ1-1	CASSQHPQGGTEAFF
TRBV20-1	NA	TRBJ1-5	CSATHNQPQHF
TRBV19	NA	TRBJ1-2	CASRPAGPNYGYTF
TRBV19	TRBD1	TRBJ2-7	CASSGTGGYEQYF
TRBV28	TRBD2	TRBJ2-1	CASSSFFRTSGVHEQFF
TRBV7-9	NA	TRBJ2-1	CASSFSEGLNEQFF
TRBV18	TRBD1	TRBJ1-6	CASSPGTGGSSPLHF
TRBV28	TRBD1	TRBJ2-7	CASSSEVDRVEQYF
TRBV15	TRBD2	TRBJ2-7	CATSTAPGLAGVYEQYF
TRBV6-1	TRBD1	TRBJ2-5	CASRDRGEETQYF
TRBV7-9	NA	TRBJ2-5	CASSLQGAQETQYF
TRBV2	NA	TRBJ1-2	CASSREVNYGYTF
TRBV5-1	TRBD1	TRBJ1-5	CASSRTGTGNQPQHF
TRBV28	NA	TRBJ2-3	CASSSPQVPFTDTQYF
TRBV5-1	NA	TRBJ2-7	CASSLLHGSYEQYF
TRBV29-1	TRBD1	TRBJ1-1	CSASQTGRYTEAFF
TRBV28	TRBD1	TRBJ2-4	CASGAGTGENIQYF
TRBV10-3	TRBD2	TRBJ2-7	CAIRGTSGIGEQYF
TRBV19	TRBD1	TRBJ1-2	CASRPQGRGVYGYTF
TRBV6-5	TRBD2	TRBJ2-3	CASSSTSGSADTQYF
TRBV5-1	TRBD1	TRBJ1-5	CASSEGQGYQPQHF